The rows below give T cell receptor beta chains drawn from one sample of a study of shared clonotypes between healthy human individuals. Produced via immunoSEQ multiplex PCR; TCRdb's table is partial and in-frame only. This repertoire shows about 2.1 million clones, just under 95% found once; its top ten account for around 1.7%. Specimen: naive CD8+ T cells from PBMCs. Source of these receptors: a man aged 18 to 30 in good health. Some clones in this sample may be carry-over from other donors' samples. The CDR3 runs from the conserved cysteine through the conserved F or W. The D gene is left open where the match is weak. Not all rows give a size; the values are once, few, many and, for expanded clones, a class.

TGTGCCAGCACTTTACTAGCGGCCACCCCCAATGAGCAGTTCTTC CASTLLAATPNEQFF TRBD2 TRBV27 - TRBJ2-1
TGTGCCAGCAGTGAAATTAGTTTATCCTACAATGAGCAGTTCTTC CASSEISLSYNEQFF - TRBV6-1 - TRBJ2-1
TGCGCCAGCAGCTGGACCCGAAGACTAGCGGATTACAATGAGCAGTTCTTC CASSWTRRLADYNEQFF TRBD2 TRBV5-1 - TRBJ2-1
TGTGCCAGCAGCCCGACAGGGGGGGGCTTATACAATGAGCAGTTCTTC CASSPTGGGLYNEQFF TRBD1 TRBV7-6 - TRBJ2-1
TGTGCCAGCAGCTGGACTAGCGGGAGGAAGGACGAGCAGTACTTC CASSWTSGRKDEQYF TRBD2 TRBV7-2 - TRBJ2-7
TGTGCCAGCAGAGGGTCCTCGGCCACCGGGGAGCTGTTTTTT CASRGSSATGELFF - TRBV6-1 - TRBJ2-2
TGTGCCAGCAGAGAAGGGGGCTATGGCTACACCTTC CASREGGYGYTF - TRBV2 few TRBJ1-2
TGTGCCAGCAGCCTTGGGGCCTACGAGCAGTACTTC CASSLGAYEQYF - TRBV5-6 - TRBJ2-7
TGTGCCAGCAGCACCCGGACCTACGAGCAGTACTTC CASSTRTYEQYF - TRBV7-2 - TRBJ2-7
TGCGCCAGCAGCGCGCGGCGGACCAGGGTAAACACTGAAGCTTTCTTT CASSARRTRVNTEAFF - TRBV5-1 - TRBJ1-1
TGTGCCAGCAGCTTAGCGCAGGGAGTAGCGGGAGTGGTCTACAATGAGCAGTTCTTC CASSLAQGVAGVVYNEQFF TRBD2 TRBV11-2 - TRBJ2-1
TGTGCCAGCAGCTGGACTGGAGATAATCAGCCCCAGCATTTT CASSWTGDNQPQHF - TRBV11-2 - TRBJ1-5
TGTGCCAGCAGTTTATTGGTCAGAACAGACTCCTACGAGCAGTACTTC CASSLLVRTDSYEQYF - TRBV28 - TRBJ2-7
TGTGCCAGTAGTATCACGCTCTACAATGAGCAGTTCTTC CASSITLYNEQFF - TRBV19 - TRBJ2-1
TGCGCCAGCAGCCAAAATTACCCTAGCGGGAGTTACGAGCAGTACTTC CASSQNYPSGSYEQYF TRBD2 TRBV4-1 - TRBJ2-7
TGTGCCAGCAGTCACGGAGCCCATAGCAATCAGCCCCAGCATTTT CASSHGAHSNQPQHF - TRBV7-9 few TRBJ1-5
TGTGCCAGCAGTCGGAACGCAGCCTACAATGAGCAGTTCTTC CASSRNAAYNEQFF - TRBV25-1 - TRBJ2-1
TGTGCCAGCAGCGTAGATCTGGCTAGCGGGGGGAATGAGCAGTTCTTC CASSVDLASGGNEQFF TRBD2 TRBV9 - TRBJ2-1
TGCGCCAGCAGCCAAGTCTACACGGGTGGGACTTATCGGGACACTGAAGCTTTCTTT CASSQVYTGGTYRDTEAFF - TRBV4-3 once TRBJ1-1
TGTGCCAGCAGTTTACTGGGGAATGGAAATACGCAGTATTTT CASSLLGNGNTQYF - TRBV28 - TRBJ2-3
TGCGCCAGCAGCCCCCCAAGGGGAGACTATGGCTACACCTTC CASSPPRGDYGYTF - TRBV5-1 once TRBJ1-2
TGTGCCAGCAGCTTCGTCGGAGTTCGGGAGACCCAGTACTTC CASSFVGVRETQYF - TRBV11-2 - TRBJ2-5
TGTGCCAGCAACCAACTGGGGACCGGGCAGCCTGGCTACGAGCAGTACTTC CASNQLGTGQPGYEQYF - TRBV7-9 - TRBJ2-7
TGTGCCAGCAGTTTCGGGACTAGCAGGAATGAGCAGTTCTTC CASSFGTSRNEQFF TRBD2 TRBV27 once TRBJ2-1
TGTGCCAGCAGTTTAGGGGGGGTAGCATTCAATGAGCAGTTCTTC CASSLGGVAFNEQFF TRBD2 TRBV27 once TRBJ2-1
TGTGCCAGCAGCTGGGGCCCGGGGGCGGCGGGATGGGGAAATGAGCAGTTCTTC CASSWGPGAAGWGNEQFF - TRBV7-3 - TRBJ2-1
TGTGCCAGCAGCTTAGATAGATGGACAGAAGCTTTCTTT CASSLDRWTEAFF - TRBV11-3 - TRBJ1-1
TGTGCCAGCAGTAATGGACAGGGGAATCAGCCCCAGCATTTT CASSNGQGNQPQHF TRBD1 TRBV6-6 - TRBJ1-5